This T cell receptor beta chain was sequenced for a study of human T cells and chemical hapten exposure. Study findings and constraints: Expanded TCRs formed significantly more large CDR3 similarity clusters than controls.

The CDR3 runs 15 residues. Germline CDR1 is LGHNA and CDR2 is YNFKEQ. The V end was cut by 5 bases, the J end by 0 bases, with 12 bases between. Via MiXCR, TCRdb re-called the RACE reads, giving one row per CDR3 protein. The profile shows approximately 82,000 distinct CDR3 sequences, under 12% of them singletons. In regard to this clonotype: No antigen is known for it.

The time point is: patch test 1, 2 weeks after DPC sensitization. The treatment here: therapeutic diphenylcyclopropenone sensitization with weekly scalp DPC. The clonotype was recovered from a man aged 40-55 years with alopecia areata. Some clones in this sample may be carry-over from other donors' samples. The chain uses TRBV4-2 and TRBJ2-3, with D perhaps given as TRBD1 or TRBD2 (6 bases each). The sample in question was whole blood, obtained in connection with sensitization to the hapten diphenylcyclopropenone (DPC). In nucleotides, the CDR3 is TGTGCCAGCAGCGGAGGGGACACAAGCACAGATACGCAGTATTTT. It is translated as CASSGGDTSTDTQYF.